The next 27 T cell receptor beta chains were all read from a single sample in a study of cytomegalovirus exposure and HLA in healthy donors. PCR used 60 Vbeta primers and 13 Jbeta primers. Profiling relied on immunoSEQ multiplex PCR, and the TCRdb table lists in-frame clones only, not all of them. The data hold around 32,000 clones, with around 40% observed a single time. The sequencing sample was made of PBMCs. Receptors originate from a woman aged 45-65 years in good health and CMV-seronegative.

The CDR3 sequence: CASSLLQAYEQYF. In DNA, the CDR3 is TGTGCCAGCAGCTTGCTACAGGCCTACGAGCAGTACTTC. This chain links TRBV5-6 with TRBJ2-7; tentative D call: TRBD1 (5 bases). CDR1 is SGHDT, CDR2 YYEEEE, per germline. The CDR3 sequence is 13 residues long. Trimming pared 1 base from V and 2 bases from J, leaving 7 bases between.

This clone appeared a few times. This chain links TRBV7-9 with TRBJ2-1; a possible D gene is TRBD1 (6 bases). V shed 5 bases and J shed 0 bases, with 17 bases lying between them. CDR1 is SEHNR, CDR2 FQNEAQ, per germline (reference sequence). This CDR3 contains 17 residues. Here the CDR3 reads CASSTSGQISSYNEQFF. Written as DNA, the CDR3 is TGTGCCAGCAGCACCTCCGGACAGATCAGCTCCTACAATGAGCAGTTCTTC.

The chain employs TRBV7-9 and TRBJ2-1; TRBD1 matches 12 bases. The CDR3 totals 15 residues. Looked up from germline, CDR1 is SEHNR and CDR2 is FQNEAQ (reference sequence). Unmatched junction bases numbered 8, after V lost 5 bases and J lost 9 bases. This CDR3 reads CASSPPGQGAVEQFF. The CDR3 region has the DNA TGTGCCAGCAGCCCACCGGGACAGGGGGCGGTTGAGCAGTTCTTC. Full variable domain (missing parts from reference TRBV7-9 and TRBJ2-1): DTGVSQNPRHKITKRGQNVTFRCDPISEHNRLYWYRQTLGQGPEFLTYFQNEAQLEKSRLLSDRFSAERPKGSFSTLEIQRTEQGDSAMYLCASSPPGQGAVEQFFGPGTRLTVL.

The genes are TRBV6-6 and TRBJ1-3; D not certain. This CDR3 comprises 16 residues. Germline lookup yields CDR1 MNHNY and CDR2 SVGAGI (reference sequence). The germline V and J ends were trimmed by 0 bases and 0 bases, with 9 bases remaining between them. The CDR3 region is CASSYSAVSSGNTIYF. CDR3 coding DNA: TGTGCCAGCAGTTACTCCGCGGTGAGCTCTGGAAACACCATATATTTT.

The chain uses TRBV6-1 and TRBJ1-4; the D is unclear. Germline CDR1 reads MNHNS; CDR2 reads SASEGT. Between the trimmed V and J ends, which lost 8 bases and 3 bases, there was a span of 19 bases. This CDR3 is built from 16 residues. CDR3 residues: CASGGPMLGSNEKLFF. The CDR3 region has the DNA TGTGCCAGCGGTGGACCGATGTTGGGCTCTAATGAAAAACTGTTTTTT.

This clone was picked up a small number of times. This sequence joins TRBV15 and TRBJ2-7, with D maybe TRBD1 (7 bases). This CDR3 is 11 amino acids long. Deletions cut 11 bases from V and 4 bases from J, with 12 bases between. CDR1 and CDR2 from the germline V gene are LNHNV and YYDKDF (reference sequence). CDR3 amino acids: CAVRGVYEQYF. CDR3 nucleotides: TGTGCCGTCAGGGGGGTGTACGAGCAGTACTTC.

The chain joins TRBV9 to TRBJ2-1; 14 bases map to TRBD2. From germline, CDR1 is SGDLS and CDR2 YYNGEE. V lost 4 bases and J lost 8; bases outside the gene matches: 8. The CDR3 has 16 residues. CDR3 nucleotide sequence: TGTGCCAGCAGCAAAACCGGGACTAGCGGGAGTGATGAGCAGTTCTTC. Translated: CASSKTGTSGSDEQFF. The full variable domain, completed using reference TRBV9 and TRBJ2-1, is DSGVTQTPKHLITATGQRVTLRCSPRSGDLSVYWYQQSLDQGLQFLIQYYNGEERAKGNILERFSAQQFPDLHSELNLSSLELGDSALYFCASSKTGTSGSDEQFFGPGTRLTVL.

This clone was observed a handful of times. This chain links TRBV20-1 with TRBJ2-7, with D possibly TRBD2 on 6 matching bases. This CDR3 has 11 amino acids. Trimming shortened V by 5 bases and J by 5 bases, and 10 bases separated the two germline ends. Germline loops: CDR1 DFQATT, CDR2 SNEGSKA (reference sequence). CDR3 nucleotides: TGCAGTGCTGGGGGACTCAACGAGCAGTACTTC. Translating gives CSAGGLNEQYF.

The chain joins TRBV29-1 to TRBJ1-1; TRBD1 aligns across 11 bases. The CDR3 runs 14 residues. Germline lookup yields CDR1 SQVTM and CDR2 ANQGSEA. The V segment lost 7 bases and the J segment 7 bases; nucleotides outside the gene matches: 11. CDR3 in amino acids: CSAGDRGVMSEAFF. CDR3 bases: TGCAGCGCCGGGGACAGGGGGGTAATGAGTGAAGCTTTCTTT.

The chain couples TRBV27 to TRBJ2-3; 7 bases match TRBD1. CDR1 is MNHEY and CDR2 is SMNVEV in the germline V gene (reference sequence). This CDR3 spans 13 amino acids. J gave up 4 bases and V 4 bases, and 2 bases lay outside the gene matches. The CDR3 bases are TGTGCCAGCAGTTACAGGGGAGCAGATACGCAGTATTTT. Amino acids: CASSYRGADTQYF.

This rearrangement joins TRBV5-3 to TRBJ1-2; tentatively, D is TRBD1 (6 bases). TRBV5-3 is flagged as an ORF with uncertain function. There are 19 residues in the CDR3. Trimming removed 2 bases at V and 7 bases at J, with 30 bases between. The chain's CDR3 is CARSFPGSLPRGGECGYTF. The CDR3 DNA follows: TGTGCCAGAAGCTTCCCGGGGTCCCTTCCTAGGGGGGGTGAATGTGGCTACACCTTC.

CDR3: CASSLGGREDTEAFF. Here the CDR3 DNA reads TGTGCCAGCAGTTTGGGGGGGCGCGAGGACACTGAAGCTTTCTTT. J is TRBJ1-1 and V is TRBV28, with a weak D call TRBD1 (6 bases). Germline loops: CDR1 MDHEN, CDR2 SYDVKM. Trimming shortened V by 3 bases and J by 3 bases, and 14 bases separated the two germline ends. The CDR3 runs to 15 residues.

The genes are TRBV5-6 and TRBJ1-2; D is possibly TRBD1 (6 bases). CDR3 length: 12 amino acids. CDR1 and CDR2 from the germline V gene are SGHDT and YYEEEE. Trimming pared 0 bases from V and 8 bases from J, leaving 8 bases between. This CDR3 is CASSLVQGGYTF. In DNA form, the CDR3 reads TGTGCCAGCAGCTTGGTTCAGGGGGGCTACACCTTC. Full variable domain (missing parts from reference TRBV5-6 and TRBJ1-2): DAGVTQSPTHLIKTRGQQVTLRCSPKSGHDTVSWYQQALGQGPQFIFQYYEEEERQRGNFPDRFSGHQFPNYSSELNVNALLLGDSALYLCASSLVQGGYTFGSGTRLTVV.

This chain uses TRBV27 with TRBJ1-2, with a possible D match to TRBD1 (6 bases). V shed 6 bases and J shed 12 bases, with 20 bases lying between them. In germline, CDR1 is MNHEY, CDR2 SMNVEV (reference sequence). CDR3 size: 13 residues. CDR3 DNA sequence: TGTGCCAGCAGGAGCCGGGACATGGGCCAAGACACCTTC. The encoded protein is CASRSRDMGQDTF.

The genes are TRBV11-3 and TRBJ2-3; 10 bases are a match to TRBD2. The germline V gene encodes CDR1 SGHNT and CDR2 YENEEA. This CDR3 is 15 amino acids long. The V gene end was trimmed by 5 bases and the J gene end by 1 base; junction bases not matched to a gene: 3. The CDR3 spells CASSPGLAGTDTQYF. The DNA for the CDR3 is TGTGCCAGCAGCCCTGGACTAGCGGGCACAGATACGCAGTATTTT. The entire variable domain, with the rest obtained from reference TRBV11-3 and TRBJ2-3, is as follows: EAGVVQSPRYKIIEKKQPVAFWCNPISGHNTLYWYLQNLGQGPELLIRYENEEAVDDSQLPKDRFSAERLKGVDSTLKIQPAELGDSAVYLCASSPGLAGTDTQYFGPGTRLTVL.

With respect to this clone: At one of its ends the junction is not consistent with the germline gene, which may arise from a read error. This chain links TRBV18 with TRBJ1-1, with D unresolved. Germline CDR1 and CDR2: KGHSH and LQKENI. This CDR3 is built from 13 residues. The CDR3 reads CASSPQQNTEAFF. CDR3 coding DNA: TGTGCCAGCTCGCCACAGCAGAACACTGAAGCTTTCTTT.

This chain's CDR3 is CASSLPGTGLQETQYF. In nucleotides, the CDR3 is TGTGCCAGCAGCTTGCCCGGGACAGGCCTCCAAGAGACCCAGTACTTC. V and J are TRBV5-6 and TRBJ2-5; 8 bases are shared with TRBD1. Trimming at V came to 1 base and at J to 1 base, leaving 6 bases not matched to a gene. There are 16 residues in the CDR3. Germline-derived CDR1 and CDR2 are SGHDT and YYEEEE. Full variable domain (missing parts from reference TRBV5-6 and TRBJ2-5): DAGVTQSPTHLIKTRGQQVTLRCSPKSGHDTVSWYQQALGQGPQFIFQYYEEEERQRGNFPDRFSGHQFPNYSSELNVNALLLGDSALYLCASSLPGTGLQETQYFGPGTRLLVL.

This chain joins TRBV2 and TRBJ2-4; 7 nucleotides line up with TRBD2. V lost 8 bases, J lost 7 bases, and 8 bases stayed unmatched. The CDR3 runs to 13 residues. Germline lookup yields CDR1 SNHLY and CDR2 FYNNEI. CDR3 protein: CASGSGGGNIQYF. The CDR3 nucleotides read TGTGCCAGCGGGTCGGGGGGTGGGAACATTCAGTACTTC. The full variable domain, its missing parts supplied by reference TRBV2 and TRBJ2-4, is EPEVTQTPSHQVTQMGQEVILRCVPISNHLYFYWYRQILGQKVEFLVSFYNNEISEKSEIFDDQFSVERPDGSNFTLKIRSTKLEDSAMYFCASGSGGGNIQYFGAGTRLSVL.

A few counts support this clone. The rearrangement uses TRBV19 and TRBJ1-2, with D perhaps TRBD1 (5 bases). There are 14 residues in the CDR3. Per germline, CDR1 LNHDA and CDR2 SQIVND (reference sequence). The V and J ends lost 0 bases and 5 bases respectively, with 10 bases between them. The CDR3 is CASSIDQTVYGYTF. CDR3 nucleotides: TGTGCCAGTAGTATAGATCAGACAGTTTATGGCTACACCTTC.

CDR3 sequence: CASSPPRGGTGELFF. CDR3 sequence (DNA): TGTGCCAGCAGCCCCCCGCGAGGGGGCACCGGGGAGCTGTTTTTT. The V gene is TRBV6-6, the J gene TRBJ2-2; a possible D gene is TRBD1 (6 bases). Germline CDR1 and CDR2: MNHNY and SVGAGI (reference sequence). This CDR3 contains 15 residues. With 6 bases removed from V and 4 bases from J, the gap between germline ends came to 15 bases.

This CDR3 is CASRDGSLDNSPLHF. For the CDR3, the DNA is TGTGCCAGCAGAGATGGGAGTCTAGATAATTCACCCCTCCACTTT. The V call is TRBV27, the J call TRBJ1-6; no clear D. This CDR3 contains 15 residues. V lost 6 bases to trimming and J lost 5 bases, with 14 bases between them. From germline, CDR1 is MNHEY and CDR2 SMNVEV (reference sequence).

This chain links TRBV7-9 with TRBJ2-4; 7 bases fit TRBD1. Trimming at V came to 11 bases and at J to 3 bases, leaving 16 bases not matched to a gene. The CDR3 runs 16 residues. Germline CDR1 and CDR2: SEHNR and FQNEAQ (reference sequence). The CDR3 sequence: CACAGQTTGVKNIQYF. The CDR3 DNA follows: TGTGCCTGCGCCGGGCAAACAACAGGGGTCAAAAACATTCAGTACTTC.

J is TRBJ2-1 and V is TRBV5-1; 13 bases are shared with TRBD2. The junction had 9 bases not matched to a gene; V was cut back by 4 bases and J by 8 bases. This CDR3 is built from 16 residues. Per germline, CDR1 SGHRS and CDR2 YFSETQ. The DNA of the CDR3 is TGCGCCAGCAGCCTAGGAGGGACTAGCGGGACCGATGAGCAGTTCTTC. Translation gives CASSLGGTSGTDEQFF.

The gene calls are TRBV6-1 and TRBJ1-2, with 8 bases matching TRBD1. Trimming at V came to 10 bases and at J to 4 bases, leaving 8 bases not matched to a gene. Per germline, CDR1 MNHNS and CDR2 SASEGT. The CDR3 length is 13 residues. CDR3 in DNA: TGTGCCACCCGGCCGGGACAGGTCTATGGCTACACCTTC. This gives the protein CATRPGQVYGYTF.

In nucleotides, the CDR3 is TGTGCCAGCAGCTCCGGACTAGGCCGCACCGGGGAGCTGTTTTTT. It translates to CASSSGLGRTGELFF. V is TRBV7-3 and J is TRBJ2-2, with 7 nucleotides matching TRBD2. CDR1 is SGHTA, CDR2 FQGTGA, per germline. The CDR3 runs to 15 residues. The trim removed 4 bases at V and 4 bases at J, leaving 6 bases unmatched.

The chain employs TRBV19 and TRBJ1-1, with D perhaps matching TRBD1 (5 bases). This CDR3 has 14 amino acids. Germline CDR1 LNHDA, CDR2 SQIVND (reference sequence). Trimming took 0 bases from V and 4 from J, leaving 9 bases between them. The CDR3 loop reads CASSIDRVATEAFF. DNA for the CDR3: TGTGCCAGTAGTATAGACAGGGTGGCCACTGAAGCTTTCTTT.

The CDR3 region is CASSPTTTGELFF. The CDR3 DNA is TGTGCCAGCAGCCCGACTACCACCGGGGAGCTGTTTTTT. This rearrangement joins TRBV7-3 to TRBJ2-2; D perhaps matches TRBD2 (5 bases). CDR1 is SGHTA, CDR2 FQGTGA, per germline. The CDR3 extends over 13 amino acids. Deletions cut 5 bases from V and 4 bases from J, with 8 bases between.